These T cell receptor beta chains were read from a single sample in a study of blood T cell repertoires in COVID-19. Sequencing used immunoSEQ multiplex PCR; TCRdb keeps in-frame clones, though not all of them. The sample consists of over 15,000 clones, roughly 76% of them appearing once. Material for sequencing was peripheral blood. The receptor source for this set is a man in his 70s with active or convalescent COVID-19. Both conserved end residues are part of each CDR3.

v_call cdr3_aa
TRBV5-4 CASSLGTSGDYNEQFF
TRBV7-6 CASTNRDSRQETQYF
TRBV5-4 CASSPPSFTGELFF
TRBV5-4 CASSLLAGDQETQYF
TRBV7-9 CASSVSLATNEKLFF
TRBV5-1 CASSLREGGVETQYF
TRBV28 CASSSPSGGAGGYTF
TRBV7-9 CASSLAAGENSPLHF
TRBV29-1 CTTEERGQETQYF
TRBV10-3 CAISGSRGTGGGAEAFF
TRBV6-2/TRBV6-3 CASSYSMIGGEQETQYF
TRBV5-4 CASSFRGIENIQYF
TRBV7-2 CASSSSGGISPKNIQYF
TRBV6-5 CASSAQGNSPLHF
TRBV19 CASSKGTVQETQYF
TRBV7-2 CASSPQGGNQPQHF
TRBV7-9 CASSLRTHGYTF
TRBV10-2 CASSPLAGPDTQYF
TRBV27 CASSLVGTSGAFSYEQYF
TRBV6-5 CASSRPREKLFF
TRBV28 CASHGQGNQPQHF
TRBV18 CASSPPGRANYGYTF
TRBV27 CASKRGVGRRGQETQYF
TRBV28 CASSSPPSGTGGVGSNQPQHF
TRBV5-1 CASSTPGRETQYF
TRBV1 CTSSRGRRQGPFEAFF
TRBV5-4 CASSQTSGRYEQYF
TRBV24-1 CATSDWTGDGYTF
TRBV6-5 CASIFVGENTEAFF
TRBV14 CASSQDRWTEAFF
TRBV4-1 CASSFGAGNTIYF
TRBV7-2 CASSPKGLAGVGTQYF
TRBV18 CASSPQGVTTNEKLFF
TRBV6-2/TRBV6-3 CASSYLVGVGEQFF
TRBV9 CASSVGQLFSTDTQYF
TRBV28 CASSSRQGTEAFF
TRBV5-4 CASSLGNSGDTQYF
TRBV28 CASSRTVNYGYTF
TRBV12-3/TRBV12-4 CASSAATLSPLHF
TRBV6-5 CASRGTTYSNQPQHF
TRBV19 CASSYVRLVRGVGMNTEAFF
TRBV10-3 CATKGDGVYNEQFF
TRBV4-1 CASSQDWGVETQYF
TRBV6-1 CASSEGAGVVNSPLHF
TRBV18 CASSPRNGLAGGLETQYF
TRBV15 CATSRPDTPNTEAFF
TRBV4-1 CASSQDGASTDTQYF
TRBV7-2 CASSEERGPGNEQFF
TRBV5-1 CASSLGSYGGTGELFF
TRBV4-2 CASSQEQFDNEKLFF
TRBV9 CASSVGGQVTYTQYF
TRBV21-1 CASSKTDRGLETQYF
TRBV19 CASSSGTSVTDTQYF
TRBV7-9 CAIPRGDSNSPLHF
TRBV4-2 CASSQEHRDRCTF
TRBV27 CASSLRGLDENEQFF
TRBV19 CASRLAGDTQYF
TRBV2 CASGREGRGEQFF
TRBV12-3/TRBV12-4 CASSSTVNSPLHF
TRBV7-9 CASSQGADTQYF